These 29 T cell receptor beta chains came from one sample sequenced in a study of monozygotic twins with inflammatory bowel disease. TCRdb re-called the 5' RACE reads; one entry per CDR3 protein, DNA not given. This sample lists some 150,000 distinct CDR3 sequences; its ten largest clones have 2% to 3%. The source material was blood. The receptor set was obtained from a human donor with ulcerative colitis or Crohn's disease, or a healthy co-twin of an affected twin (not recorded which).

The rearrangement joins TRBV7-8 to TRBJ2-5; TCRdb names TRBD2, which stays unverified in the absence of DNA. Per the germline V gene, CDR1 is SGHVS and CDR2 is FQNEAQ. The CDR3 is 17 amino acids. This chain's CDR3 is CASSLGLAGALEETQYF. The whole variable domain, filled in from reference TRBV7-8 and TRBJ2-5, reads GAGVSQSPRYKVAKRGQDVALRCDPISGHVSLFWYQQALGQGPEFLTYFQNEAQLDKSGLPSDRFFAERPEGSVSTLKIQRTQQEDSAVYLCASSLGLAGALEETQYFGPGTRLLVL.

This chain uses TRBV19 with TRBJ2-1; TCRdb reports TRBD2, a call that lacks DNA to check it against. This CDR3 comprises 13 residues. Germline V lookup: CDR1 LNHDA, CDR2 SQIVND (reference sequence). The chain's CDR3 is CASSILVFREQFF.

The V and J genes are TRBV20-1 and TRBJ2-7; the D call from TCRdb, TRBD1, cannot be confirmed without DNA. The germline V gene has CDR1 DFQATT and CDR2 SNEGSKA (reference sequence). The CDR3 runs to 17 residues. The CDR3: CSASGDRGRVKLYEQYF.

The chain carries TRBV28 and TRBJ2-2; the D call of TRBD1 rests on TCRdb alone, since no DNA is present to check it. The V gene's germline CDR1 is MDHEN and CDR2 SYDVKM. This CDR3 has 16 amino acids. The CDR3 sequence is CASSWRQALSTGELFF. The entire variable domain, with the rest obtained from reference TRBV28 and TRBJ2-2, is as follows: DVKVTQSSRYLVKRTGEKVFLECVQDMDHENMFWYRQDPGLGLRLIYFSYDVKMKEKGDIPEGYSVSREKKERFSLILESASTNQTSMYLCASSWRQALSTGELFFGEGSRLTVL.

The chain links TRBV5-5 to TRBJ1-2; TCRdb proposes TRBD1, but this gene call is untestable without DNA. The CDR3 is made up of 15 amino acids. Germline loops: CDR1 SGHKS, CDR2 YYEKEE (reference sequence). This CDR3 reads CASSLTIRGDYGYTF.

The rearrangement links TRBV5-1 to TRBJ1-1; TCRdb proposes TRBD1, but this gene call is untestable without DNA. The germline V gene encodes CDR1 SGHRS and CDR2 YFSETQ. The CDR3 totals 14 residues. This CDR3 reads CASSLILSAAEAFF.

This chain uses TRBV5-1 with TRBJ2-5. This CDR3 is built from 11 residues. Germline lookup yields CDR1 SGHRS and CDR2 YFSETQ. The CDR3 is CASSLDETQYF.

The V and J genes are TRBV11-2 and TRBJ2-2; TCRdb's assignment of TRBD2 cannot be checked, as there is no DNA. Germline V CDR1 and CDR2: SGHAT, FQNNGV. This CDR3 has 18 amino acids. CDR3 amino acids: CASSFGLAGTYWGGELFF.

The genes are TRBV27 and TRBJ2-7; the TRBD1 assignment by TCRdb is unverifiable without DNA. CDR1 is MNHEY and CDR2 is SMNVEV in the germline V gene (reference sequence). The CDR3 runs to 14 residues. CDR3 in amino acids: CASSFRDRGHEQYF.

The rearrangement joins TRBV12-3 or TRBV12-4 to TRBJ1-2; the D call of TRBD1 rests on TCRdb alone, since no DNA is present to check it. The CDR3 runs to 15 residues. CDR3 loop: CASTHLQGRGYGYTF.

The chain recombines TRBV12-3 or TRBV12-4 with TRBJ1-5; without DNA, the TCRdb call of TRBD1 cannot be checked. This CDR3 is 16 amino acids long. CDR3: CASSPTGQGGDQPQHF.

The chain couples TRBV5-4 to TRBJ1-2; no DNA is available, so the TRBD1 call from TCRdb remains unchecked. The CDR3 extends over 14 amino acids. Per the germline V gene, CDR1 is SGHNT and CDR2 is YYREEE (reference sequence). The CDR3 is CASSLPAAPYGYTF.

This sequence joins TRBV20-1 and TRBJ2-7. The CDR3 loop spans 12 amino acids. CDR1 and CDR2 from the germline V gene are DFQATT and SNEGSKA (reference sequence). The CDR3 sequence: CSASLRSHEQYF.

CDR3 amino acids: CASSSLQGPYGYTF. The chain employs TRBV12-3 or TRBV12-4 and TRBJ1-2; TCRdb designates TRBD1, a call that cannot be tested without DNA. The CDR3 has 14 amino acids.

V and J are TRBV2 and TRBJ1-2; TCRdb's D gene call, TRBD1, goes unchecked for lack of DNA. This CDR3 is built from 13 residues. Germline CDR1 reads SNHLY; CDR2 reads FYNNEI. The CDR3 protein is CASSLDRGGGYTF.

This chain uses TRBV20-1 with TRBJ2-1; with no DNA, the TCRdb D assignment of TRBD2 cannot be verified. Germline CDR1 reads DFQATT; CDR2 reads SNEGSKA (reference sequence). The CDR3 sequence is 15 residues long. The CDR3: CSAPGLAGGGNEQFF.

J is TRBJ1-5 and V is TRBV7-8. CDR3 length: 12 amino acids. Per germline, CDR1 SGHVS and CDR2 FQNEAQ. The CDR3 is CASSLVLQPQHF.

The chain joins TRBV4-3 to TRBJ2-2; TCRdb indicates TRBD1, and absent DNA this call remains unverified. The germline CDR1 and CDR2 sequences are LGHNA and YSLEER. CDR3 length equals 15 residues. This CDR3 reads CASSWGLGSTGELFF.

The chain employs TRBV5-1 and TRBJ2-5; TCRdb lists TRBD2, though no DNA is available to test this call. The germline CDR1 and CDR2 sequences are SGHRS and YFSETQ. CDR3 size: 14 residues. CDR3 residues: CASSLGAQRETQYF.

This chain uses TRBV28 with TRBJ2-2; TCRdb's D call of TRBD2 is untestable without DNA. This CDR3 region has 17 residues. Germline assignment: CDR1 MDHEN and CDR2 SYDVKM. The CDR3: CASSPRWGTSGIVELFF.

The chain's CDR3 is CSVGTSTDTQYF. V is TRBV29-1 and J is TRBJ2-3. CDR3 size: 12 residues. Germline values: CDR1 SQVTM, CDR2 ANQGSEA.

V usage is TRBV7-2 and J usage is TRBJ2-7. The CDR3 is made up of 12 amino acids. Germline V gives CDR1 SGHTA, CDR2 FQGNSA. CDR3: CASSFGFGEQYF. The whole variable domain, filled in from reference TRBV7-2 and TRBJ2-7, reads GAGVSQSPSNKVTEKGKDVELRCDPISGHTALYWYRQSLGQGLEFLIYFQGNSAPDKSGLPSDRFSAERTGGSVSTLTIQRTQQEDSAVYLCASSFGFGEQYFGPGTRLTVT.

V is TRBV2 and J is TRBJ2-1; lacking DNA, the TRBD2 call made by TCRdb goes unchecked. This CDR3 comprises 13 residues. Germline V gives CDR1 SNHLY, CDR2 FYNNEI. CDR3 residues: CASKRGENNEQFF.

The genes are TRBV6-1 and TRBJ2-5; TCRdb outputs TRBD1, but without DNA this stays unchecked. There are 16 residues in the CDR3. Germline-derived CDR1 and CDR2 are MNHNS and SASEGT. CDR3 amino acids: CASSESGGSTGETQYF.

CDR3 protein: CATSASRGPYETQYF. The rearrangement joins TRBV15 to TRBJ2-5; as DNA is missing, the TRBD1 call by TCRdb cannot be tested. This CDR3 comprises 15 residues. Germline V gene data show CDR1 as LNHNV and CDR2 as YYDKDF (reference sequence).

The J gene is TRBJ2-7, the V gene TRBV7-9; TCRdb outputs TRBD1, but without DNA this stays unchecked. This CDR3 region has 13 residues. Germline lookup yields CDR1 SEHNR and CDR2 FQNEAQ (reference sequence). CDR3 residues: CASSTSGPSEQYF.

The chain recombines TRBV11-2 with TRBJ2-1; TCRdb selects TRBD2, and the lack of DNA leaves this call unchecked. The CDR3 contains 14 residues. Germline V gene sequence: CDR1 SGHAT, CDR2 FQNNGV. The CDR3 is CASSITSGSNEQFF.

This chain links TRBV5-6 with TRBJ2-1; TCRdb selects TRBD2, and the lack of DNA leaves this call unchecked. The CDR3 contains 17 residues. In germline, CDR1 is SGHDT, CDR2 YYEEEE. This CDR3 is CASSLALAGGIYNEQFF.

This chain joins TRBV5-1 and TRBJ2-5. This CDR3 is built from 13 residues. Per the germline V gene, CDR1 is SGHRS and CDR2 is YFSETQ. CDR3 region: CASSPSTRETQYF.